These T cell receptor beta chains were read from a single sample in a study of control samples from healthy donors and cancer patients. The repertoire was sequenced with immunoSEQ multiplex PCR; TCRdb's copy has only in-frame clones and lacks some. This sample yields more than 85,000 clones, of which approximately 88% are seen a single time; around 4% belongs to the top ten. Sequenced input: PBMCs. All receptors come from a woman aged 55-75 years with lung cancer. Both conserved end residues are part of each CDR3. D genes are given only for firm matches. The size entry is marked missing in some rows and otherwise reads once, few, many or a size class.

v_gene: TRBV6-5; abundance: -; j_gene: TRBJ2-3; d_gene: TRBD1; CDR3aa: CASGTGVTDTQYF; CDR3nt: TGTGCCAGCGGGACAGGGGTGACAGATACGCAGTATTTT
v_gene: TRBV10-3; abundance: -; j_gene: TRBJ1-5; d_gene: TRBD1; CDR3aa: CAISAEQGAGGQPQHF; CDR3nt: TGTGCCATCAGTGCGGAACAGGGGGCTGGCGGTCAGCCCCAGCATTTT
v_gene: TRBV4-1; abundance: -; j_gene: TRBJ2-7; d_gene: TRBD1; CDR3aa: CASSRRVDPGQGTFYEQYF; CDR3nt: TGCGCCAGCAGCCGACGCGTGGACCCGGGACAGGGAACGTTCTACGAGCAGTACTTC
v_gene: TRBV4-1; abundance: -; j_gene: TRBJ1-1; d_gene: -; CDR3aa: CASSQDATLNTEAFF; CDR3nt: TGCGCCAGCAGCCAAGACGCCACCTTGAACACTGAAGCTTTCTTT
v_gene: TRBV12-3/TRBV12-4; abundance: -; j_gene: TRBJ1-2; d_gene: -; CDR3aa: CASRDENYGYTF; CDR3nt: TGTGCCAGCAGAGACGAGAACTATGGCTACACCTTC
v_gene: TRBV9; abundance: -; j_gene: TRBJ2-1; d_gene: -; CDR3aa: CASARGGITNNEQFF; CDR3nt: TGTGCCAGCGCCCGCGGCGGGATAACCAACAATGAGCAGTTCTTC
v_gene: TRBV4-3; abundance: once; j_gene: TRBJ2-7; d_gene: TRBD2; CDR3aa: CASSQSGGSYEQYF; CDR3nt: TGCGCCAGCAGCCAAAGCGGGGGCTCCTACGAGCAGTACTTC
v_gene: TRBV11-3; abundance: -; j_gene: TRBJ2-7; d_gene: -; CDR3aa: CASSPRAGSYEQYF; CDR3nt: TGTGCCAGCAGCCCCCGGGCCGGGTCCTACGAGCAGTACTTC
v_gene: TRBV6-5; abundance: -; j_gene: TRBJ2-3; d_gene: -; CDR3aa: CASKVSDFSSDTQYF; CDR3nt: TGTGCCAGCAAAGTTAGCGACTTCTCCTCGGATACGCAGTATTTT
v_gene: TRBV27; abundance: -; j_gene: TRBJ1-6; d_gene: -; CDR3aa: CASSQIGTGNSPLHF; CDR3nt: TGTGCCAGCAGTCAGATTGGGACGGGGAATTCACCCCTCCACTTT
v_gene: TRBV27; abundance: -; j_gene: TRBJ1-4; d_gene: TRBD1; CDR3aa: CASSFRQGAYEKLFF; CDR3nt: TGTGCCAGCAGTTTCCGACAGGGGGCGTATGAAAAACTGTTTTTT
v_gene: TRBV24-1; abundance: -; j_gene: TRBJ1-6; d_gene: -; CDR3aa: CATSEGGAGLNSPLHF; CDR3nt: TGTGCCACCAGCGAGGGAGGGGCCGGATTAAATTCACCCCTCCACTTT
v_gene: TRBV29-1; abundance: -; j_gene: TRBJ1-5; d_gene: -; CDR3aa: CSVMGGDQPQHF; CDR3nt: TGCAGCGTCATGGGGGGGGATCAGCCCCAGCATTTT
v_gene: TRBV9; abundance: -; j_gene: TRBJ2-3; d_gene: -; CDR3aa: CASSVVGQTSTDTQYF; CDR3nt: TGTGCCAGCAGCGTGGTCGGACAGACTAGCACAGATACGCAGTATTTT
v_gene: TRBV29-1; abundance: -; j_gene: TRBJ1-2; d_gene: TRBD1; CDR3aa: CSVTGAPSYGYTF; CDR3nt: TGCAGCGTGACAGGGGCGCCAAGCTATGGCTACACCTTC
v_gene: TRBV11-1; abundance: -; j_gene: TRBJ1-6; d_gene: -; CDR3aa: CASSRARGNNSPLHF; CDR3nt: TGTGCCAGCAGCCGGGCGAGGGGGAATAATTCACCCCTCCACTTT
v_gene: TRBV19; abundance: -; j_gene: TRBJ2-1; d_gene: TRBD2; CDR3aa: CASSIRTSSNNEQFF; CDR3nt: TGTGCCAGTAGTATTAGGACTAGCAGTAACAATGAGCAGTTCTTC
v_gene: TRBV11-3; abundance: -; j_gene: TRBJ2-7; d_gene: -; CDR3aa: CASSLLSEQTVF; CDR3nt: TGTGCCAGCAGCCTCTTAAGTGAACAAACGGTCTTC
v_gene: TRBV6-2/TRBV6-3; abundance: once; j_gene: TRBJ2-3; d_gene: -; CDR3aa: CASSYSKGEPNTDTQYF; CDR3nt: TGTGCCAGCAGTTACTCGAAGGGGGAGCCGAACACAGATACGCAGTATTTT
v_gene: TRBV2; abundance: -; j_gene: TRBJ1-1; d_gene: -; CDR3aa: CASSPGQRMNTEAFF; CDR3nt: TGTGCCAGCAGTCCGGGACAAAGAATGAACACTGAAGCTTTCTTT
v_gene: TRBV6-6; abundance: -; j_gene: TRBJ1-1; d_gene: -; CDR3aa: CASSPYQSETEAFF; CDR3nt: TGTGCCAGCAGTCCCTATCAATCCGAGACTGAAGCTTTCTTT
v_gene: TRBV9; abundance: once; j_gene: TRBJ2-3; d_gene: -; CDR3aa: CASSVQVTGRGTDTQYF; CDR3nt: TGTGCCAGCAGCGTACAAGTTACAGGGCGCGGCACAGATACGCAGTATTTT
v_gene: TRBV2; abundance: -; j_gene: TRBJ1-2; d_gene: -; CDR3aa: CASSEKGVGGYTF; CDR3nt: TGTGCCAGCAGTGAGAAGGGGGTGGGTGGCTACACCTTC
v_gene: TRBV18; abundance: once; j_gene: TRBJ2-2; d_gene: TRBD1; CDR3aa: CASSPKGGMNTGELFF; CDR3nt: TGTGCCAGCTCACCAAAAGGGGGCATGAACACCGGGGAGCTGTTTTTT
v_gene: TRBV24-1; abundance: -; j_gene: TRBJ2-1; d_gene: TRBD1; CDR3aa: CATSDNPGTGDIEQFF; CDR3nt: TGTGCCACCAGTGACAACCCCGGGACAGGGGACATTGAGCAGTTCTTC
v_gene: TRBV19; abundance: -; j_gene: TRBJ1-1; d_gene: TRBD1; CDR3aa: CASSTGQGLLEAFF; CDR3nt: TGTGCCAGTAGTACTGGACAGGGCCTGTTGGAAGCTTTCTTT
v_gene: TRBV9; abundance: -; j_gene: TRBJ2-5; d_gene: -; CDR3aa: CASSPSPGRSTSRRKETQYF; CDR3nt: TGTGCCAGCAGCCCCTCCCCCGGCAGATCCACGAGCAGGAGGAAAGAGACCCAGTACTTC
v_gene: TRBV29-1; abundance: -; j_gene: TRBJ1-2; d_gene: TRBD1; CDR3aa: CSVGGTGGARGYTF; CDR3nt: TGCAGCGTTGGCGGGACAGGGGGCGCGAGGGGCTACACCTTC
v_gene: TRBV6-6; abundance: -; j_gene: TRBJ1-2; d_gene: TRBD1; CDR3aa: CASSQNRGAYGYTF; CDR3nt: TGTGCCAGCAGTCAAAACAGGGGTGCCTATGGCTACACCTTC
v_gene: TRBV18; abundance: -; j_gene: TRBJ1-2; d_gene: -; CDR3aa: CASSPPASNYGYTF; CDR3nt: TGTGCCAGCTCACCTCCCGCCTCTAACTATGGCTACACCTTC
v_gene: TRBV5-1; abundance: -; j_gene: TRBJ2-3; d_gene: TRBD2; CDR3aa: CASSSSGTSGSDTQYF; CDR3nt: TGCGCCAGCAGCTCGTCCGGGACTAGCGGATCAGATACGCAGTATTTT
v_gene: TRBV19; abundance: once; j_gene: TRBJ2-1; d_gene: TRBD1; CDR3aa: CASIGTGGYNEQFF; CDR3nt: TGTGCCAGTATTGGGACAGGGGGTTACAATGAGCAGTTCTTC
v_gene: TRBV30; abundance: many; j_gene: TRBJ1-2; d_gene: TRBD1; CDR3aa: CAWSRPGTGVYGYTF; CDR3nt: TGTGCCTGGAGTCGCCCCGGGACAGGGGTCTATGGCTACACCTTC